Reported below is one T cell receptor (beta chain). In the study's own analysis: Nucleated cell number was recorded as an estimate derived from reference gene primer amplification. TCRdb keeps only in-frame clones here, not all; method: immunoSEQ multiplex PCR. That table supplies the V and J calls and clone size; D and trimming were determined from the DNA. The sample yields over 140,000 clones, about three quarters seen once. The sample comes from a study of blood T cell repertoires in COVID-19. The wider study: The cDNA or gDNA used as material had been derived from T cells, B-cell-depleted T cells, or PBMCs.

This CDR3 region has 14 residues. The germline V and J ends were trimmed by 1 base and 4 bases, with 11 bases remaining between them. Germline lookup yields CDR1 SGHRS and CDR2 YFSETQ. The chain has TRBV5-1 and TRBJ2-5, with D perhaps matching TRBD2 (6 bases). The origin of this receptor is a woman aged 45 to 65 with active or convalescent COVID-19. Sample: peripheral blood. CDR3 loop: CASSLNGGGETQYF. CDR3 sequence (DNA): TGCGCCAGCAGCTTGAACGGGGGAGGAGAGACCCAGTACTTC.